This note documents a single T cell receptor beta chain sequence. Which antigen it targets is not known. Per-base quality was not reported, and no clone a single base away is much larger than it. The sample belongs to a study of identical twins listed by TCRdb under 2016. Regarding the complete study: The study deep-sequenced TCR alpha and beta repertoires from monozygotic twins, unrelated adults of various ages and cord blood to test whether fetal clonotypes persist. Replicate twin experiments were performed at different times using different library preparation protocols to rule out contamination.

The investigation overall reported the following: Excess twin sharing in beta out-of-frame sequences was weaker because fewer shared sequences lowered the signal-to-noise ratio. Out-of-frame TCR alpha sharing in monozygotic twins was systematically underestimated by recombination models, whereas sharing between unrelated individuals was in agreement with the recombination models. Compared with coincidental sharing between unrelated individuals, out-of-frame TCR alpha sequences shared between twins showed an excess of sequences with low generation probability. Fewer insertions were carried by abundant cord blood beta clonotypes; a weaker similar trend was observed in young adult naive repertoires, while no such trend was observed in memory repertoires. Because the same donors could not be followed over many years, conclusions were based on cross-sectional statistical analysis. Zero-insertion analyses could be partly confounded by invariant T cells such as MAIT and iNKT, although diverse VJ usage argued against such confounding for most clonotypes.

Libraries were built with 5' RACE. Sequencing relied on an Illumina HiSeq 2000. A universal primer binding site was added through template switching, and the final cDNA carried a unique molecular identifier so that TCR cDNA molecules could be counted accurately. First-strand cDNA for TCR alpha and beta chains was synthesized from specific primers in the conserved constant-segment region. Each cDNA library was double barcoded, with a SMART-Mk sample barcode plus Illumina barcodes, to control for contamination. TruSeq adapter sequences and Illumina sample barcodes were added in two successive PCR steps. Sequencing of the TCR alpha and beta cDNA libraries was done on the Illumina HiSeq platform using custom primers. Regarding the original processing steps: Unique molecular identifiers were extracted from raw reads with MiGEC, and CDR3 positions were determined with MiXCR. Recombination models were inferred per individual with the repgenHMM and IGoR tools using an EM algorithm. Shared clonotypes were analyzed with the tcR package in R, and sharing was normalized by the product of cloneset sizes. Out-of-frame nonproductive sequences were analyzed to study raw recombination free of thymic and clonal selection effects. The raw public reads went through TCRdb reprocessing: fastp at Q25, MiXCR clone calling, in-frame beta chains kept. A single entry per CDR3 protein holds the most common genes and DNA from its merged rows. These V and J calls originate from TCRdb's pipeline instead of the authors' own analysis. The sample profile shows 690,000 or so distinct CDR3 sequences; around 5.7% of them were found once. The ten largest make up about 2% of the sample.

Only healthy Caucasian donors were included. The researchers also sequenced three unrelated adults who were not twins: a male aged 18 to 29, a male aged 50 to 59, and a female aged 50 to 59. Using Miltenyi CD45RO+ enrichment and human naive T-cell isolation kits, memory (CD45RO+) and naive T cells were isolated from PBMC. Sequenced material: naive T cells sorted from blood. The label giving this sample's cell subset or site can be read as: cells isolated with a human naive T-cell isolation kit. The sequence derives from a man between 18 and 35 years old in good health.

The DNA sequence is given as TGTGCCAGCAGTTTGAGGGACGTGAACACCGGGGAGCTGTTTTTT. Translated, it gives CASSLRDVNTGELFF. Recombination joined TRBV28 with TRBJ2-2, with the D call tentatively TRBD1 or TRBD2, each fitting 5 bases. The CDR3 measures 15 amino acids from cysteine to phenylalanine. Only the CDR3 portion is preserved as DNA: 45 bases, with reading frame beginning at the first base. The junction shows trimming of 3 bases on V and 1 base on J, plus 9 bases between the germline ends. The germline V gene provides CDR1 MDHEN and CDR2 SYDVKM.